These 10 T cell receptor beta chains were all obtained from the same sample, sequenced in a study of shared clonotypes between healthy human individuals. Sequenced by immunoSEQ multiplex PCR; TCRdb stores in-frame clones only, minus some. The sample includes about 1,900,000 clones, about 95% of them seen just once. Naive CD8 cells lacked CD45RO and underwent positive selection for CCR7, leaving out terminally differentiated effector memory CD45RA+ cells. The sample taken for sequencing was naive CD8+ T cells sorted from blood. Receptors were obtained from a man aged 18-30 years in good health.

The V and J genes are TRBV7-9 and TRBJ1-4; 7 nucleotides line up with TRBD1. The CDR3 runs to 15 residues. CDR1 is SEHNR and CDR2 is FQNEAQ in the germline V gene (reference sequence). V dropped 5 bases and J dropped 6; count of bases not matched to a gene: 9. CDR3 region: CASSPPGGEDEKLFF. The CDR3 DNA reads as TGTGCCAGCAGCCCCCCAGGGGGGGAGGATGAAAAACTGTTTTTT.

The J gene is TRBJ2-7, the V gene TRBV11-2; D is unclear. Germline V lookup: CDR1 SGHAT, CDR2 FQNNGV. The CDR3 loop spans 15 amino acids. Trimming pared 7 bases from V and 4 bases from J, leaving 20 bases between. The CDR3 DNA follows: TGTGCCAGCATCCCTTTCGCCGGGTTCCCGTACGAGCAGTACTTC. Translating it yields CASIPFAGFPYEQYF.

The genes are TRBV6-1 and TRBJ1-2; the D gene is possibly TRBD1 (5 bases). Germline CDR1 reads MNHNS; CDR2 reads SASEGT. The CDR3 extends over 14 amino acids. V was trimmed by 5 bases and J by 4 bases, leaving 14 bases between them. The CDR3 DNA reads as TGTGCCAGCAGTCTCGGGGCGGCAAGCTATGGCTACACCTTC. As protein: CASSLGAASYGYTF.

V usage is TRBV5-1 and J usage is TRBJ1-4, with a possible D match to TRBD1 (6 bases). This CDR3 comprises 14 residues. The germline CDR1 and CDR2 sequences are SGHRS and YFSETQ. Trimming stripped 3 bases from V and 7 bases from J, with 13 bases between. The CDR3 DNA reads as TGCGCCAGCAGCTCCACAGGGCGGGCTGAAAAACTGTTTTTT. Its translation is CASSSTGRAEKLFF.

This clone has only one observation. A junction end diverges from the germline sequence, so it may reflect a read error. The chain employs TRBV6-5 and TRBJ1-5; tentative D call: TRBD1 (5 bases). The CDR3 loop spans 15 amino acids. Germline lookup yields CDR1 MNHEY and CDR2 SVGAGI. The CDR3 coding sequence is TGTGCCAGCAGTGACTCTGGGGCGGGGGGTCAGCCCCAGCATTTT. Protein sequence: CASSDSGAGGQPQHF.

The chain is built from TRBV4-3 and TRBJ2-1; 7 positions agree with TRBD2. The CDR3 runs 15 residues. From germline, CDR1 is LGHNA and CDR2 YSLEER. The junction had 6 bases not matched to a gene; V was cut back by 4 bases and J by 3 bases. CDR3: CASSLSLAFYNEQFF. The CDR3 DNA is TGCGCCAGCAGCCTTTCACTAGCGTTCTACAATGAGCAGTTCTTC.

This sequence joins TRBV6-6 and TRBJ2-5; TRBD2 might be the D (5 bases). Trimming cost V 2 bases and J 5 bases, with 12 bases left between them. The germline V gene encodes CDR1 MNHNY and CDR2 SVGAGI (reference sequence). The CDR3 is 14 amino acids. The CDR3 reads CASSYLSDGETQYF. Written as DNA, the CDR3 is TGTGCCAGCAGTTACCTTAGCGATGGGGAGACCCAGTACTTC.

The V and J genes are TRBV9 and TRBJ1-4, with D maybe TRBD1 (6 bases). CDR3 size: 14 residues. Germline V lookup: CDR1 SGDLS, CDR2 YYNGEE. V lost 4 bases, J lost 4 bases, and 11 bases lay in between. CDR3 DNA: TGTGCCAGCAGCACAGGGTCCGGTAATGAAAAACTGTTTTTT. As protein: CASSTGSGNEKLFF.

As to this clone: The identical CDR3 is also encoded by other nucleotide sequences in the sample. The chain joins TRBV29-1 to TRBJ2-3, with D unresolved. V lost 4 bases and J 4 bases, leaving 3 bases between the germline ends. There are 10 residues in the CDR3. The germline V gene has CDR1 SQVTM and CDR2 ANQGSEA. CDR3 in amino acids: CSVGPDTQYF. Here the CDR3 DNA reads TGCAGCGTTGGACCAGATACGCAGTATTTT.

Turning to this clone: Additional DNA sequences in this sample encode the identical CDR3. This chain links TRBV29-1 with TRBJ2-1; 10 bases are shared with TRBD2. Trimming took 0 bases from V and 2 from J; bases not matched to a gene: 1. From germline, CDR1 is SQVTM and CDR2 ANQGSEA. The CDR3 extends over 15 amino acids. The CDR3 region has the DNA TGCAGCGTTGAAGACCTAGCGGGAGCCTACAATGAGCAGTTCTTC. Translating gives CSVEDLAGAYNEQFF.